This TCR beta chain is from a study of T cell repertoires and HLA-DP antigens. Across the whole study: CD4+ T cells were cocultured with HeLa cells expressing HLA-DP. General study findings and limits: Previously undetected clones averaged 36.3% and 50.6% against the two alleles respectively.

A word on this clone: What it binds is unknown.

Untouched CD4+ T cells were bead-isolated at roughly 98% purity. The V and J ends lost 4 bases and 6 bases respectively, with 16 bases between them. The CDR3 extends over 15 amino acids. Germline CDR1 is MNHNY and CDR2 is SVGAGI (reference sequence). Assay used: immunoSEQ multiplex PCR; TCRdb lists only in-frame clones, some missing. The sample lists around 100,000 clones; over 90% were seen once. V is TRBV6-6 and J is TRBJ1-5, with D perhaps TRBD1 (6 bases). The TCR originated in a woman younger than 30 in good health and CMV-seronegative. Material: CD4+ T cells from PBMCs. The CDR3 region has the DNA TGTGCCAGCAGTTCCATAGGGGGGAGAGTTCAGCCCCAGCATTTT. Protein product: CASSSIGGRVQPQHF.